These 24 T cell receptor beta chains originate from one sample sequenced in a study of cytomegalovirus exposure and HLA in healthy donors. The PCR ran on 60 Vbeta and 13 Jbeta primers. Generated by immunoSEQ multiplex PCR, the TCRdb table keeps only in-frame clones and is missing some. The data show about 99,000 clones, 78% seen once. The sample was PBMCs. The receptors originated from a woman in her thirties or forties in good health and CMV-seronegative.

The chain links TRBV19 to TRBJ2-2; 9 nucleotides align to TRBD2. CDR3 length: 15 amino acids. Germline V gives CDR1 LNHDA, CDR2 SQIVND (reference sequence). The junction had 8 bases not matched to a gene; V was cut back by 5 bases and J by 7 bases. The CDR3 loop is CASSSPGLAGGELFF. The CDR3, as DNA: TGTGCCAGTAGTTCCCCGGGACTAGCCGGCGGGGAGCTGTTTTTT.

The chain employs TRBV28 and TRBJ2-4, with D tentatively TRBD1 (5 bases). CDR3 length equals 19 residues. Germline V gene data show CDR1 as MDHEN and CDR2 as SYDVKM. Trimming removed 6 bases at V and 0 bases at J, with 24 bases between. The CDR3 region has the DNA TGTGCCAGCAGGTCCATGACAGTCCCTGGGGCGATAGCCAAAAACATTCAGTACTTC. Translation: CASRSMTVPGAIAKNIQYF.

The rearrangement links TRBV27 to TRBJ2-1, with D perhaps matching TRBD1 (6 bases). This CDR3 region has 14 residues. Trimming shortened V by 6 bases and J by 8 bases, and 17 bases separated the two germline ends. CDR1 MNHEY and CDR2 SMNVEV come from the germline V gene (reference sequence). In DNA, the CDR3 is TGTGCCAGCAGGTGGGGGCAGGCTAGGGATGAGCAGTTCTTC. Translating gives CASRWGQARDEQFF.

The table lists this clone with a few counts. V and J are TRBV7-2 and TRBJ1-3; 11 bases are shared with TRBD1. The CDR3 extends over 16 amino acids. The V gene's germline CDR1 is SGHTA and CDR2 FQGNSA. With V trimmed by 5 bases and J by 4 bases, 7 bases remained unmatched. CDR3 loop: CASSGGQGAKGNTIYF. Here the CDR3 DNA reads TGTGCCAGCAGCGGCGGACAGGGGGCGAAAGGAAACACCATATATTTT.

V usage is TRBV9 and J usage is TRBJ2-3; 9 bases map to TRBD2. Germline V lookup: CDR1 SGDLS, CDR2 YYNGEE. There are 16 residues in the CDR3. The J segment lost 0 bases and the V segment lost 4 bases, leaving 6 bases of the junction unmatched. The CDR3 loop is CASSKRLAESTDTQYF. The CDR3 nucleotides read TGTGCCAGCAGCAAAAGACTAGCGGAAAGCACAGATACGCAGTATTTT.

The chain recombines TRBV9 with TRBJ2-3; TRBD2 matches at 11 bases. The germline V gene has CDR1 SGDLS and CDR2 YYNGEE. This CDR3 spans 16 amino acids. Germline trimming cut 1 base from V and 2 bases from J; bases unmatched to any gene: 3. CDR3 sequence reads: CASSVTSGSYTDTQYF. The CDR3 DNA sequence: TGTGCCAGCAGCGTAACTAGCGGGAGTTACACAGATACGCAGTATTTT.

This chain joins TRBV7-8 and TRBJ2-1; perhaps TRBD2 as D (5 bases). The CDR3 is 15 amino acids. Germline-derived CDR1 and CDR2 are SGHVS and FQNEAQ. The ends were cut back, 2 bases at V and 8 bases at J, with 16 bases in the middle. As DNA, the CDR3 is TGTGCCAGCAGCTTAACGGGAACCGCTGGGGATGAGCAGTTCTTC. It encodes CASSLTGTAGDEQFF.

The rearrangement uses TRBV6-6 and TRBJ1-1; D might be TRBD1 (5 bases). The germline V gene has CDR1 MNHNY and CDR2 SVGAGI (reference sequence). The CDR3 sequence is 15 residues long. V was shortened by 6 bases and J by 1 base, with 15 bases between the two germline ends. The CDR3: CASSTSPRANTEAFF. The CDR3 bases are TGTGCCAGCAGCACCTCACCCAGGGCGAACACTGAAGCTTTCTTT.

The rearrangement links TRBV19 to TRBJ1-1; 7 bases map to TRBD1. With V trimmed by 5 bases and J by 4 bases, 4 bases remained unmatched. The CDR3 has 13 residues. Germline assignment: CDR1 LNHDA and CDR2 SQIVND (reference sequence). In nucleotides, the CDR3 is TGTGCCAGTAGTCTAAACAGGGGCACTGAAGCTTTCTTT. Translating gives CASSLNRGTEAFF.

The chain carries TRBV20-1 and TRBJ1-5; the D gene is possibly TRBD1 (5 bases). Looked up from germline, CDR1 is DFQATT and CDR2 is SNEGSKA (reference sequence). The CDR3 is made up of 11 amino acids. V was trimmed by 6 bases and J by 7 bases, leaving 10 bases between them. Written as DNA, the CDR3 is TGCAGTGCCCAGGGTAACCAGCCCCAGCATTTT. Residues: CSAQGNQPQHF.

This clone was seen once. Germline is not matched at one junction end, which may reflect a read error. The chain employs TRBV7-9 and TRBJ2-5; TRBD2 aligns across 7 bases. The germline V gene has CDR1 SEHNR and CDR2 FQNEAQ (reference sequence). This CDR3 comprises 14 residues. CDR3 amino acids: CSSSFGTNKETQYF. CDR3 nucleotide sequence: TGTTCCAGCAGCTTTGGGACTAACAAAGAGACCCAGTACTTC.

V and J are TRBV28 and TRBJ2-1; 13 nucleotides align to TRBD2. The V gene's germline CDR1 is MDHEN and CDR2 SYDVKM. The CDR3 totals 16 residues. Trimming cost V 1 base and J 6 bases; bases outside gene matches: 3. The CDR3 region has the DNA TGTGCCAGCAGTTTATTGACTAGCGGGGGGATCAATGAGCAGTTCTTC. Translated, it gives CASSLLTSGGINEQFF.

CDR3 region: CASSQQTGGVGDQPQHF. The CDR3 DNA sequence: TGCGCCAGCAGCCAACAAACAGGGGGAGTAGGCGATCAGCCCCAGCATTTT. The chain carries TRBV4-3 and TRBJ1-5; 8 bases line up with TRBD1. The germline gives CDR1 LGHNA, CDR2 YSLEER. The length of the CDR3 is 17 residues. Trimming removed 2 bases from V and 5 bases from J; junction bases left unmatched: 11.

This chain connects TRBV2 to TRBJ1-4; TRBD1 matches at 11 bases. Germline V CDR1 and CDR2: SNHLY, FYNNEI. V was clipped by 5 bases and J by 7 bases; unmatched bases: 3. There are 14 residues in the CDR3. In DNA form, the CDR3 reads TGTGCCAGCAGTAGGACAGGGGGCAGTGAAAAACTGTTTTTT. It yields the protein CASSRTGGSEKLFF.

The rearrangement links TRBV7-8 to TRBJ2-1; 9 bases fit TRBD2. This CDR3 comprises 15 residues. Trimming cost V 3 bases and J 5 bases; bases outside gene matches: 5. Germline V gene data show CDR1 as SGHVS and CDR2 as FQNEAQ. The CDR3 bases are TGTGCCAGCAGCTTCAGGACTAGCGCGAACAATGAGCAGTTCTTC. Protein product: CASSFRTSANNEQFF.

On this clone itself: This specimen includes other DNA sequences encoding the same CDR3. The chain combines TRBV7-3 with TRBJ2-3, with TRBD2 as a possible D gene (5 bases). CDR1 is SGHTA and CDR2 is FQGTGA in the germline V gene. V was cut by 2 bases and J by 0 bases, with 9 bases left in between. The CDR3 has 15 residues. CDR3 DNA: TGTGCCAGCAGCTTAGTGGGCGGGAGCACAGATACGCAGTATTTT. Amino acids: CASSLVGGSTDTQYF.

This clone was picked up one time. CDR3 nucleotides: TGTGCCAGCGGGAGATCAGGGGGTTGGAATGAAAAACTGTTTTTT. Translating it yields CASGRSGGWNEKLFF. V is TRBV28 and J is TRBJ1-4; 7 bases match TRBD1. The V gene end was trimmed by 8 bases and the J gene end by 5 bases; junction bases not matched to a gene: 11. Germline CDR1 and CDR2: MDHEN and SYDVKM. The CDR3 has 15 amino acids.

V is TRBV9 and J is TRBJ1-2; D uncertain. This CDR3 comprises 14 residues. V was trimmed by 2 bases and J by 8 bases, leaving 16 bases between them. Per the germline V gene, CDR1 is SGDLS and CDR2 is YYNGEE. The CDR3 spells CASSVQLVGGGYTF. The CDR3, as DNA: TGTGCCAGCAGCGTCCAACTGGTAGGAGGGGGCTACACCTTC.

The rearrangement links TRBV28 to TRBJ2-6, with a weak D call TRBD2 (5 bases). Germline V gene sequence: CDR1 MDHEN, CDR2 SYDVKM. The CDR3 contains 15 residues. The germline V and J ends were trimmed by 2 bases and 2 bases, with 7 bases remaining between them. The CDR3 nucleotides read TGTGCCAGCAGTTTAGCCGGGGCTGGGGCCAACGTCCTGACTTTC. Translating gives CASSLAGAGANVLTF.

The chain recombines TRBV18 with TRBJ2-5, with TRBD1 matching over 8 bases. V was pared by 6 bases and J by 5 bases, with 8 bases of the junction left unmatched. Germline values: CDR1 KGHSH, CDR2 LQKENI. The CDR3 is 14 residues long. CDR3 sequence: CASSRAGGEETQYF. As DNA, the CDR3 is TGTGCCAGCTCGCGTGCAGGGGGCGAGGAGACCCAGTACTTC.

The chain couples TRBV6-5 to TRBJ2-5, with 10 positions matching TRBD1. Trimming at V came to 6 bases and at J to 5 bases, leaving 9 bases not matched to a gene. Germline loops: CDR1 MNHEY, CDR2 SVGAGI. This CDR3 spans 15 amino acids. The CDR3 here is CASRPTGGASETQYF. DNA for the CDR3: TGTGCCAGCAGGCCGACAGGGGGCGCTTCGGAGACCCAGTACTTC.

The rearrangement uses TRBV19 and TRBJ2-1; D unresolved. The CDR3 is 14 amino acids. V lost 4 bases to trimming and J lost 5 bases, with 12 bases between them. The germline gives CDR1 LNHDA, CDR2 SQIVND (reference sequence). CDR3 amino acids: CASSNPYVDNEQFF. The CDR3 DNA sequence: TGTGCCAGTAGTAACCCATACGTAGACAATGAGCAGTTCTTC.

This clone came up once. This chain uses TRBV5-5 with TRBJ1-1, with D perhaps TRBD1 (5 bases). The CDR3 extends over 14 amino acids. V lost 4 bases, J lost 4 bases, and 14 bases lay in between. Germline CDR1 SGHKS, CDR2 YYEKEE (reference sequence). As DNA, the CDR3 is TGTGCCAGCAGCGCGGACATGGTTCGCACTGAAGCTTTCTTT. Encoded protein: CASSADMVRTEAFF.

The rearrangement links TRBV27 to TRBJ2-7; D gene ambiguous. CDR1 MNHEY and CDR2 SMNVEV come from the germline V gene (reference sequence). Trimming took 3 bases from V and 2 from J, leaving 20 bases between them. This CDR3 contains 17 residues. DNA of the CDR3: TGTGCCAGCAGTTTTCGCCGCTCGGCGCCCAGGCCCTACGAGCAGTACTTC. It codes for CASSFRRSAPRPYEQYF.